This T cell receptor (beta chain) comes out of a study of Tregs in tolerant kidney transplant recipients. Points from the study as a whole: Expanding Tregs on activated donor B cells appeared to best identify donor-specific TCRbeta clones. Validation in larger populations is needed because few patients were studied. No direct test of biological reproducibility was done here.

As to this clone: Its antigen is unidentified.

Data came from immunoSEQ multiplex PCR; TCRdb stores just in-frame clones and leaves some out. The sample carries 100,000 to 150,000 clones, about 90% recorded once. Trimming stripped 1 base from V and 5 bases from J, with 14 bases between. The CDR3 covers 16 residues. Germline V gene data show CDR1 as MNHEY and CDR2 as SMNVEV (reference sequence). The TCR originated in a human donor in good health. The genes are TRBV27 and TRBJ2-2, with D possibly matching TRBD1 (6 bases). Material for sequencing was CD4+ T cells from blood. The CDR3 loop is CASSLLGRGDTGELFF. CDR3 coding DNA: TGTGCCAGCAGTTTATTGGGCAGGGGAGATACCGGGGAGCTGTTTTTT.